This entry lists 25 T cell receptor beta chains sequenced from one sample in a study of cytomegalovirus exposure and HLA in healthy donors. In the PCR, 60 Vbeta and 13 Jbeta primers were used. Produced via immunoSEQ multiplex PCR; TCRdb's table is partial and in-frame only. Among 100,000 to 150,000 clones listed, roughly 70% were seen once. The sample was PBMCs. The receptors come from a woman between 35 and 50 years old in good health and CMV-seropositive.

This clone was counted a single time. V gene TRBV19 combines with J gene TRBJ1-4; 7 nucleotides match TRBD1. V trimming: 3 bases; J trimming: 4 bases; junction bases outside the gene matches: 5. Germline loops: CDR1 LNHDA, CDR2 SQIVND (reference sequence). The CDR3 extends over 15 amino acids. The CDR3 sequence: CASSIGTVRNEKLFF. CDR3 in DNA: TGTGCCAGTAGTATTGGGACAGTCCGTAATGAAAAACTGTTTTTT.

The chain is built from TRBV5-1 and TRBJ2-1; 10 bases map to TRBD2. This CDR3 contains 16 residues. Germline V gene lookup returns CDR1 SGHRS and CDR2 YFSETQ. V gave up 1 base and J gave up 3 bases; unmatched junction bases: 4. The CDR3 nucleotides are TGCGCCAGCAGCTTGATAAGCGGGGGGGGCTACAATGAGCAGTTCTTC. Translation gives CASSLISGGGYNEQFF.

For this clone: A read error may account for a junction end that differs from germline. This chain links TRBV6-5 with TRBJ2-3, with a possible D match to TRBD1 (7 bases). The length of the CDR3 is 15 residues. Looked up from germline, CDR1 is MNHEY and CDR2 is SVGAGI. The CDR3 DNA is TGTGCCACCAGTCGGGAGACAGGGATCACAGATACGCAGTATTTT. It specifies CATSRETGITDTQYF.

The chain uses TRBV5-1 and TRBJ1-1; D is undetermined. V gave up 0 bases and J gave up 2 bases, with 14 bases separating them. The CDR3 has 16 residues. CDR1 is SGHRS and CDR2 is YFSETQ in the germline V gene. The CDR3 region has the DNA TGCGCCAGCAGCTTGGGGGCATTGGGTCTAAACACTGAAGCTTTCTTT. Its protein is CASSLGALGLNTEAFF.

The chain employs TRBV29-1 and TRBJ1-1; D call uncertain. CDR3 length equals 11 residues. V lost 7 bases and J lost 4, with 10 bases in between. The V gene's germline CDR1 is SQVTM and CDR2 ANQGSEA. In DNA, the CDR3 is TGCAGCGCCCAAACGGGCACTGAAGCTTTCTTT. This gives the protein CSAQTGTEAFF. Combining the CDR3 with reference TRBV29-1 and TRBJ1-1 gives the whole variable domain SAVISQKPSRDICQRGTSLTIQCQVDSQVTMMFWYRQQPGQSLTLIATANQGSEATYESGFVIDKFPISRPNLTFSTLTVSNMSPEDSSIYLCSAQTGTEAFFGQGTRLTVV.

The V gene is TRBV28, the J gene TRBJ2-7; D not certain. The CDR3 extends over 13 amino acids. Germline loops: CDR1 MDHEN, CDR2 SYDVKM. V lost 1 base and J lost 1, with 5 bases in between. CDR3 coding DNA: TGTGCCAGCAGTTTATCTGTATCCTACGAGCAGTACTTC. This sequence encodes CASSLSVSYEQYF.

V gene TRBV6-6 combines with J gene TRBJ1-5; 11 bases are shared with TRBD1. Germline V CDR1 and CDR2: MNHNY, SVGAGI (reference sequence). The CDR3 length is 16 residues. V dropped 6 bases and J dropped 2; count of bases not matched to a gene: 6. The CDR3 region is CASSSRDRGGNQPQHF. The CDR3 DNA is TGTGCCAGCAGCTCTCGGGACAGGGGGGGCAATCAGCCCCAGCATTTT.

The chain couples TRBV9 to TRBJ2-7; D gene uncertain. This CDR3 spans 13 amino acids. CDR1 and CDR2 (germline): SGDLS, YYNGEE. Trimming took 4 bases from V and 4 from J, leaving 12 bases between them. This chain's CDR3 is CASSPGGGYEQYF. For the CDR3, the DNA is TGTGCCAGCAGCCCCGGTGGTGGTTACGAGCAGTACTTC. The full variable domain, its missing parts supplied by reference TRBV9 and TRBJ2-7, is DSGVTQTPKHLITATGQRVTLRCSPRSGDLSVYWYQQSLDQGLQFLIQYYNGEERAKGNILERFSAQQFPDLHSELNLSSLELGDSALYFCASSPGGGYEQYFGPGTRLTVT.

This chain uses TRBV6-5 with TRBJ1-2, with 7 nucleotides matching TRBD1. This CDR3 is 14 amino acids long. After removal of 6 bases from V and 5 bases from J, the junction contained 9 bases not matched to a gene. CDR1 and CDR2 (germline): MNHEY, SVGAGI. The CDR3 region is CASRLRDRQYGYTF. The DNA for the CDR3 is TGTGCCAGCAGACTCCGGGACAGACAGTATGGCTACACCTTC.

The chain couples TRBV10-3 to TRBJ2-7, with 9 bases fitting TRBD1. J lost 8 bases, V lost 4 bases, and 21 bases had no gene match. Germline-derived CDR1 and CDR2 are ENHRY and SYGVKD. The CDR3 extends over 18 amino acids. The CDR3 sequence is CAISGNTGQGTARRKQYF. The CDR3 DNA reads TGTGCCATCAGTGGAAATACGGGACAGGGTACCGCCCGTCGTAAGCAGTACTTC.

In its sample, this clone was seen once. The chain carries TRBV6-6 and TRBJ1-5, with D possibly TRBD1 on 5 matching bases. Germline-derived CDR1 and CDR2 are MNHNY and SVGAGI (reference sequence). Trimming took 7 bases from V and 1 from J, leaving 8 bases between them. The CDR3 totals 13 residues. The CDR3 is CASKRGSNQPQHF. The CDR3 bases are TGTGCCAGCAAAAGGGGCAGCAATCAGCCCCAGCATTTT.

CDR3 sequence reads: CASSEDRDNQPQHF. Written as DNA, the CDR3 is TGTGCCAGCAGCGAAGACAGGGACAATCAGCCCCAGCATTTT. The genes are TRBV6-5 and TRBJ1-5; 7 nucleotides line up with TRBD1. This CDR3 is built from 14 residues. Per the germline V gene, CDR1 is MNHEY and CDR2 is SVGAGI. After removal of 6 bases from V and 3 bases from J, the junction contained 5 bases not matched to a gene.

This clone was observed a handful of times. The gene calls are TRBV4-1 and TRBJ1-5, with unresolved D. CDR1 is MGHRA, CDR2 YSYEKL, per germline. The CDR3 extends over 16 amino acids. The V end was cut by 0 bases, the J end by 0 bases, with 9 bases between. CDR3 sequence reads: CASSQESGASNQPQHF. As DNA, the CDR3 is TGCGCCAGCAGCCAAGAGTCAGGCGCTAGCAATCAGCCCCAGCATTTT.

In its sample, this clone was seen a few times. The chain carries TRBV4-2 and TRBJ2-7; 10 bases are a match to TRBD2. The germline V gene has CDR1 LGHNA and CDR2 YNFKEQ. The J segment lost 3 bases and the V segment lost 3 bases, leaving 8 bases of the junction unmatched. The CDR3 sequence is 16 residues long. CDR3 protein: CASSQDSSGSFYEQYF. CDR3 DNA: TGTGCCAGCAGCCAGGACTCTAGCGGGAGTTTCTACGAGCAGTACTTC.

This clone appeared a few times. Written as DNA, the CDR3 is TGTGCCAGCAGGAGCTCGAACACCGGGGAGCTGTTTTTT. Translating it yields CASRSSNTGELFF. The rearrangement uses TRBV6-6 and TRBJ2-2; D is undetermined. V lost 6 bases and J 0 bases, leaving 5 bases between the germline ends. This CDR3 is built from 13 residues. Germline V gives CDR1 MNHNY, CDR2 SVGAGI (reference sequence).

The chain combines TRBV18 with TRBJ1-1; no clear D gene. The V gene's germline CDR1 is KGHSH and CDR2 LQKENI. This CDR3 region has 12 residues. V lost 2 bases and J lost 7, with 8 bases in between. The DNA for the CDR3 is TGTGCCAGCTCACCAGCTAGGTATGAAGCTTTCTTT. Translated: CASSPARYEAFF.

The genes are TRBV4-3 and TRBJ2-7; D call uncertain. V was pared by 2 bases and J by 5 bases, with 10 bases between. The germline gives CDR1 LGHNA, CDR2 YSLEER. The CDR3 totals 13 residues. This CDR3 reads CASSQNLADEQYF. CDR3 in DNA: TGCGCCAGCAGCCAAAATTTAGCTGACGAGCAGTACTTC.

This sequence joins TRBV29-1 and TRBJ2-3; 11 bases map to TRBD2. The J segment lost 1 base and the V segment lost 1 base, leaving 22 bases of the junction unmatched. Germline CDR1 SQVTM, CDR2 ANQGSEA. The CDR3 has 22 amino acids. CDR3 in amino acids: CSVEAPGTPGTSGFHGTDTQYF. In nucleotides, the CDR3 is TGCAGCGTTGAAGCCCCGGGAACTCCCGGGACTAGCGGATTCCATGGCACAGATACGCAGTATTTT.

Here the CDR3 DNA reads TGTGCCAGTAGTTCCCGACAGGGGGGCTACACCTTC. It codes for CASSSRQGGYTF. The rearrangement links TRBV19 to TRBJ1-2; 8 nucleotides agree with TRBD1. The CDR3 contains 12 residues. After removal of 5 bases from V and 8 bases from J, the junction contained 4 bases not matched to a gene. The germline V gene has CDR1 LNHDA and CDR2 SQIVND (reference sequence).

The chain uses TRBV30 and TRBJ2-3, with TRBD1 matching over 9 bases. Germline assignment: CDR1 GTSNPN and CDR2 SVGIG (reference sequence). The CDR3 spans 14 residues. Trimming took 5 bases from V and 1 from J; bases not matched to a gene: 4. CDR3 protein: CAWCRTGGTDTQYF. CDR3 DNA: TGTGCCTGGTGCCGGACAGGGGGCACAGATACGCAGTATTTT.

This clone came up a few times. The CDR3 sequence is CASSRATAGVSNEQFF. CDR3 sequence (DNA): TGTGCCAGCAGCCGAGCCACAGCGGGAGTTTCCAATGAGCAGTTCTTC. The J gene is TRBJ2-1, the V gene TRBV9, with 8 nucleotides matching TRBD2. This CDR3 comprises 16 residues. Germline assignment: CDR1 SGDLS and CDR2 YYNGEE. V dropped 4 bases and J dropped 6; count of bases not matched to a gene: 12.

The chain joins TRBV28 to TRBJ1-1, with D possibly matching TRBD1 (5 bases). This CDR3 is built from 12 residues. CDR1 MDHEN and CDR2 SYDVKM come from the germline V gene. The germline V and J ends were trimmed by 7 bases and 12 bases, with 18 bases remaining between them. Here the CDR3 reads CASTGTRDLTFF. CDR3 in DNA: TGTGCCAGCACTGGAACCCGGGACTTAACTTTCTTT.

This clone was observed a handful of times. The CDR3 DNA follows: TGCGCCAGCAGCGTGGCCGGGACAGGAGCCTACGAGCAGTACTTC. It yields the protein CASSVAGTGAYEQYF. V usage is TRBV5-1 and J usage is TRBJ2-7; 8 positions match TRBD1. This CDR3 has 15 amino acids. The ends lost 4 bases at V and 2 bases at J; junction bases unmatched: 8. Germline loops: CDR1 SGHRS, CDR2 YFSETQ.

V and J are TRBV4-2 and TRBJ2-5; TRBD2 matches at 8 bases. The CDR3 extends over 15 amino acids. Germline CDR1 LGHNA, CDR2 YNFKEQ. Germline trimming cut 1 base from V and 4 bases from J; bases unmatched to any gene: 5. Here the CDR3 DNA reads TGTGCCAGCAGCCAAGGTACTACTAGCGGAGAGACCCAGTACTTC. Its protein is CASSQGTTSGETQYF.

The table lists this clone with a count of one. The V gene is TRBV4-2, the J gene TRBJ2-7, with 7 bases fitting TRBD1. This CDR3 has 15 amino acids. The J segment lost 0 bases and the V segment lost 0 bases, leaving 2 bases of the junction unmatched. CDR1 and CDR2 (germline): LGHNA, YNFKEQ. CDR3 sequence reads: CASSQDGTASYEQYF. The CDR3 DNA sequence: TGTGCCAGCAGCCAAGATGGGACAGCCTCCTACGAGCAGTACTTC.